The source of this T cell receptor beta chain is a study of identical twins. Overall study results and limits: Compared with models, monozygotic twins showed more out-of-frame TCR alpha sharing. Insertions were reduced in abundant cord blood beta clonotypes but not in memory repertoires.

This clonotype came up many times. What it binds is unknown. From germline, CDR1 is LNHNV and CDR2 YYDKDF (reference sequence). The CDR3 sequence is 13 residues long. V was cut by 1 base and J by 5 bases, with 8 bases left in between. Template switching (which added a universal primer site) was used, and cDNA carried unique molecular identifiers. TCRdb called the 5' RACE reads again in MiXCR, with one record for every CDR3 protein. Of about 900,000 distinct CDR3 sequences listed, 9% to 15% are singletons. Another study also made use of these data, one on yellow fever vaccine responses in identical twins. As that report states: Vaccine-induced T cell responses in twins were reportedly observed to appear partly convergent, partly personalized.

Sequenced material: PBMCs. The J gene is TRBJ1-1, the V gene TRBV15, with D unclear. The sequence came from a woman younger than 30 in good health. Here the CDR3 DNA reads TGTGCCACCAGCAGAGTAAGGTATACTGAAGCTTTCTTT. This translates into CATSRVRYTEAFF.